Following are 23 T cell receptor beta chains from one sample sequenced in a study of cytomegalovirus exposure and HLA in healthy donors. Primers included in the PCR were 60 Vbeta and 13 Jbeta primers. Clones were read by immunoSEQ multiplex PCR, and TCRdb kept only the in-frame ones, dropping some. The sample records about 230,000 clones, roughly 90% being singletons. Sequencing input: PBMCs. These receptors were collected from a woman under 30 in good health and CMV-seronegative.

The CDR3 sequence is CASSFRGAFEQFF. The CDR3 coding sequence is TGTGCCAGCAGCTTCCGCGGGGCCTTTGAGCAGTTCTTC. This chain joins TRBV11-3 and TRBJ2-1; maybe TRBD2 (6 bases). Germline loops: CDR1 SGHNT, CDR2 YENEEA. V was pared by 3 bases and J by 9 bases, with 12 bases between. The CDR3 has 13 amino acids.

The chain carries TRBV7-3 and TRBJ2-1, with 7 bases lining up with TRBD1. From germline, CDR1 is SGHTA and CDR2 FQGTGA. The CDR3 is 15 residues long. The junction had 13 bases not matched to a gene; V was cut back by 5 bases and J by 9 bases. For the CDR3, the DNA is TGTGCCAGCAGCCTTCATTCGACAGGGCGACGTGAGCAGTTCTTC. Its protein is CASSLHSTGRREQFF.

The rearrangement links TRBV5-1 to TRBJ2-1; 8 nucleotides line up with TRBD2. Losses at the gene ends were 4 bases for V and 6 bases for J; bases not matched to a gene: 9. Germline V CDR1 and CDR2: SGHRS, YFSETQ. The CDR3 sequence is 15 residues long. The DNA of the CDR3 is TGCGCCAGCAGCCCTGAAGCGGGAGTAGGCAATGAGCAGTTCTTC. Protein: CASSPEAGVGNEQFF.

The V gene is TRBV21-1, the J gene TRBJ2-5; TRBD1 reflects the table's D call only, with no check against the DNA. TRBV21-1 corresponds to a pseudogene. The CDR3 covers 17 residues. The CDR3 reads CASSRFFWAGKLETQYF. In DNA form, the CDR3 reads TGTGCCAGCAGCAGGTTTTTCTGGGCAGGGAAACTAGAGACCCAGTACTTC.

The V and J genes are TRBV5-1 and TRBJ1-1; 7 nucleotides align to TRBD1. V lost 3 bases and J lost 2; bases outside the gene matches: 4. There are 14 residues in the CDR3. CDR1 is SGHRS, CDR2 YFSETQ, per germline. In DNA, the CDR3 is TGCGCCAGCAGCTCGGGACAGCCAAACACTGAAGCTTTCTTT. It specifies CASSSGQPNTEAFF.

Concerning this clone itself: An end of the junction does not agree with germline; a read error may underlie this. The V gene is TRBV15, the J gene TRBJ2-2; TRBD2 matches at 14 bases. This CDR3 comprises 16 residues. Per germline, CDR1 LNHNV and CDR2 YYDKDF (reference sequence). The CDR3 spells CATSGRLAGGTGELSF. CDR3 coding DNA: TGTGCCACCAGCGGACGACTAGCGGGAGGGACCGGGGAGCTGTCTTTT.

The V and J genes are TRBV6-5 and TRBJ2-7, with D perhaps TRBD2 (6 bases). The V gene's germline CDR1 is MNHEY and CDR2 SVGAGI. This CDR3 comprises 14 residues. V lost 5 bases and J lost 0, with 11 bases in between. In nucleotides, the CDR3 is TGTGCCAGCAGTAGCCGGGGGAACTCCTACGAGCAGTACTTC. Translated, it gives CASSSRGNSYEQYF.

V gene TRBV6-6 combines with J gene TRBJ1-6, with D maybe TRBD1 (5 bases). This CDR3 contains 15 residues. Per the germline V gene, CDR1 is MNHNY and CDR2 is SVGAGI (reference sequence). With 0 bases removed from V and 7 bases from J, the gap between germline ends came to 10 bases. The CDR3 here is CASSYSGTTNSPLHF. CDR3 DNA sequence: TGTGCCAGCAGTTACTCTGGGACTACCAATTCACCCCTCCACTTT.

The V call is TRBV11-2, the J call TRBJ1-1; TRBD1 aligns across 8 bases. V lost 9 bases to trimming and J lost 5 bases; unmatched junction nucleotides: 11. From germline, CDR1 is SGHAT and CDR2 FQNNGV. CDR3 length: 14 residues. CDR3 region: CASKITGGGTEAFF. CDR3 DNA sequence: TGTGCCAGTAAAATCACAGGGGGAGGGACTGAAGCTTTCTTT. Drawing the rest from reference TRBV11-2 and TRBJ1-1, the complete variable domain is EAGVAQSPRYKIIEKRQSVAFWCNPISGHATLYWYQQILGQGPKLLIQFQNNGVVDDSQLPKDRFSAERLKGVDSTLKIQPAKLEDSAVYLCASKITGGGTEAFFGQGTRLTVV.

This chain joins TRBV7-8 and TRBJ2-1; tentatively, D is TRBD2 (6 bases). Trimming pared 3 bases from V and 6 bases from J, leaving 18 bases between. CDR1 and CDR2 (germline): SGHVS, FQNEAQ. The CDR3 length is 16 residues. The CDR3 DNA sequence: TGTGCCAGCAGCTTGACGTCGGGGGTAGGAGTCAATGAGCAGTTCTTC. Its translation: CASSLTSGVGVNEQFF. The entire variable domain, with the rest obtained from reference TRBV7-8 and TRBJ2-1, is as follows: GAGVSQSPRYKVAKRGQDVALRCDPISGHVSLFWYQQALGQGPEFLTYFQNEAQLDKSGLPSDRFFAERPEGSVSTLKIQRTQQEDSAVYLCASSLTSGVGVNEQFFGPGTRLTVL.

V is TRBV7-9 and J is TRBJ1-1; maybe TRBD1 (5 bases). V dropped 6 bases and J dropped 5 bases, with 22 bases sitting between them. Germline V gene data show CDR1 as SEHNR and CDR2 as FQNEAQ (reference sequence). The CDR3 is made up of 16 amino acids. The CDR3 region is CASRPEPGGSRTEAFF. The CDR3 DNA follows: TGTGCCAGCAGACCGGAACCCGGGGGGAGTCGGACTGAAGCTTTCTTT.

The chain carries TRBV4-3 and TRBJ1-2; 7 nucleotides match TRBD1. Germline V CDR1 and CDR2: LGHNA, YSLEER. This CDR3 is built from 17 residues. After removal of 0 bases from V and 5 bases from J, the junction contained 12 bases not matched to a gene. The CDR3 bases are TGCGCCAGCAGCCAAGATCTGGACAGGCCGGGTCCTTATGGCTACACCTTC. Protein: CASSQDLDRPGPYGYTF.

The V gene is TRBV20-1, the J gene TRBJ1-2; tentative D call: TRBD1 (5 bases). Germline CDR1 is DFQATT and CDR2 is SNEGSKA (reference sequence). V dropped 3 bases and J dropped 13 bases, with 15 bases sitting between them. This CDR3 is built from 11 residues. The CDR3 spells CSASWRGRVTF. CDR3 in DNA: TGCAGTGCTAGCTGGCGGGGGAGAGTCACCTTC.

The chain combines TRBV4-3 with TRBJ2-1; 8 bases match TRBD2. The trim removed 4 bases at V and 2 bases at J, leaving 4 bases unmatched. Germline CDR1 reads LGHNA; CDR2 reads YSLEER. The CDR3 loop spans 15 amino acids. The CDR3 loop reads CASSPGRVPYNEQFF. The CDR3 DNA sequence: TGCGCCAGCAGCCCCGGGAGGGTTCCCTACAATGAGCAGTTCTTC.

This clone was observed once. The CDR3 bases are TGCGCCAGCAGTGCTGGACTAGCGGGGAGTGAGCAGTTCTTC. Translated: CASSAGLAGSEQFF. This chain uses TRBV10-1 with TRBJ2-1, with 12 bases identical to TRBD2. The V and J ends lost 4 bases and 9 bases, in that order; junction bases with no gene match: 4. Per germline, CDR1 WNHNN and CDR2 SYGVQD (reference sequence). This CDR3 is 14 amino acids long.

The chain links TRBV7-9 to TRBJ1-2; unclear D gene. Trimming removed 1 base from V and 2 bases from J, with 8 bases in between. The germline V gene has CDR1 SEHNR and CDR2 FQNEAQ (reference sequence). CDR3 size: 14 residues. The CDR3 nucleotides read TGTGCCAGCAGCTTAGTTTCCGAGAACTATGGCTACACCTTC. It specifies CASSLVSENYGYTF.

The gene calls are TRBV7-9 and TRBJ2-7, with 7 bases lining up with TRBD2. Germline-derived CDR1 and CDR2 are SEHNR and FQNEAQ (reference sequence). V was pared by 3 bases and J by 4 bases, with 6 bases of the junction left unmatched. The CDR3 has 14 residues. The CDR3 sequence is CASSFGGSGYEQYF. The CDR3 nucleotides read TGTGCCAGCAGCTTTGGCGGGAGCGGGTACGAGCAGTACTTC.

The chain joins TRBV29-1 to TRBJ1-1; tentative D call: TRBD1 (5 bases). Trimming pared 4 bases from V and 11 bases from J, leaving 20 bases between. The length of the CDR3 is 13 residues. In germline, CDR1 is SQVTM, CDR2 ANQGSEA. For the CDR3, the DNA is TGCAGCGTTGCCCACTCCGGGGGGGTGAAGGCTTTCTTT. This encodes CSVAHSGGVKAFF.

This sequence joins TRBV5-1 and TRBJ1-2; TRBD1 agrees at 9 bases. V dropped 4 bases and J dropped 2; count of bases not matched to a gene: 6. This CDR3 is built from 15 residues. CDR1 is SGHRS, CDR2 YFSETQ, per germline. The CDR3 nucleotides read TGCGCCAGCAGCCTCACCGGGACAGGGAACTATGGCTACACCTTC. This encodes CASSLTGTGNYGYTF.

The chain combines TRBV29-1 with TRBJ2-1, with D uncertain. Germline V gene data show CDR1 as SQVTM and CDR2 as ANQGSEA. The CDR3 runs 14 residues. V lost 7 bases and J 5 bases, leaving 18 bases between the germline ends. The CDR3 region is CSAASRWRNNEQFF. The CDR3, as DNA: TGCAGCGCCGCCTCTAGGTGGCGGAACAATGAGCAGTTCTTC.

The rearrangement uses TRBV2 and TRBJ1-4; D may be TRBD1 (5 bases). Germline loops: CDR1 SNHLY, CDR2 FYNNEI. Trimming pared 6 bases from V and 1 base from J, leaving 12 bases between. This CDR3 contains 15 residues. CDR3 sequence: CASSARTQTNEKLFF. The CDR3 DNA reads TGTGCCAGCAGCGCTCGGACACAAACTAATGAAAAACTGTTTTTT.

This sequence joins TRBV10-1 and TRBJ2-1, with 9 positions matching TRBD2. Trimming cost V 3 bases and J 5 bases; bases outside gene matches: 11. In germline, CDR1 is WNHNN, CDR2 SYGVQD (reference sequence). CDR3 size: 17 residues. CDR3 sequence: CASSDSGAGGLHNEQFF. The CDR3 nucleotides are TGCGCCAGCAGTGATTCGGGAGCGGGGGGCCTTCACAATGAGCAGTTCTTC.

The V gene is TRBV9, the J gene TRBJ2-7, with D tentatively TRBD1 (6 bases). Germline CDR1 SGDLS, CDR2 YYNGEE. The CDR3 runs to 13 residues. V lost 0 bases, J lost 5 bases, and 9 bases lay in between. The CDR3, as DNA: TGTGCCAGCAGCGTAGCAGGGGCGGACGAGCAGTACTTC. Translation gives CASSVAGADEQYF.